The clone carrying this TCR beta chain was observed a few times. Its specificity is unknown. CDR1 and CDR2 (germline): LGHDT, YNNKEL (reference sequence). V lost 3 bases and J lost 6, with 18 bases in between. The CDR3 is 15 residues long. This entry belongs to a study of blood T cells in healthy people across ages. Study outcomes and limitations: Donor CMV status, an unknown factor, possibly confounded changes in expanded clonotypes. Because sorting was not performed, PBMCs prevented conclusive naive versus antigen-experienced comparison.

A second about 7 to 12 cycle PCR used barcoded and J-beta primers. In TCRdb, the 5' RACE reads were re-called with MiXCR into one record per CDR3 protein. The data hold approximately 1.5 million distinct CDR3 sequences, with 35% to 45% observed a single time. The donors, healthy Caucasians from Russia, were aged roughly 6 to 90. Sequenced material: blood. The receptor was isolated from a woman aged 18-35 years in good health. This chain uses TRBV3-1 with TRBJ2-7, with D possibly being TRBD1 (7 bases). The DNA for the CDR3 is TGTGCCAGCAGCCAGGGGACAGCCGGGGGTTTCGAGCAGTACTTC. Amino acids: CASSQGTAGGFEQYF.